This T cell receptor beta chain was retrieved from a study of T cell repertoires in cytomegalovirus infection. Study background: Use of recently identified HLA-C-restricted and well-studied HLA-B-restricted CMV epitopes was part of the study. Carrying CMV and the relevant HLA type showed in public TCR beta signatures.

A note on this clonotype: What it binds is not known.

Study-wide findings and caveats: Ex vivo responses were dominated by HLA-C-restricted CMV-specific TCR beta clonotypes. Cumulative public TCR beta family frequency identified CMV carriers with the relevant HLA.

TCRdb independently ran MiXCR on the reads; one entry per CDR3 protein. Among roughly 860,000 distinct CDR3 sequences listed, approximately 32% were seen once. The receptor was derived from a human donor in good health (CMV status not recorded). Some clones in this sample may be carry-over from other donors' samples. The sample consisted of cultured CD8+ T cells from PBMCs, taken from culture after CMV antigen stimulation.

The CDR3, as DNA: TGTGCCAGCAGCGGACAGGGTCCCCCTCTCCAGCATTTT. It encodes CASSGQGPPLQHF. V gene TRBV7-9 combines with J gene TRBJ1-5; 8 nucleotides match TRBD1. The V gene's germline CDR1 is SEHNR and CDR2 FQNEAQ (reference sequence). CDR3 size: 13 residues. With V trimmed by 5 bases and J by 12 bases, 9 bases remained unmatched. Based on the CDR3 plus reference TRBV7-9 and TRBJ1-5, the full variable domain is DTGVSQNPRHKITKRGQNVTFRCDPISEHNRLYWYRQTLGQGPEFLTYFQNEAQLEKSRLLSDRFSAERPKGSFSTLEIQRTEQGDSAMYLCASSGQGPPLQHFGDGTRLSIL.